The 7 T cell receptor beta chains listed next were all sequenced from one sample in a study of T-cell memory formation after mild COVID-19. MiXCR, applied by TCRdb to the 5' RACE reads, yields one record per CDR3 protein. The data contain under 300,000 distinct CDR3 sequences, approximately 10% of them seen just once; the ten biggest clones take up 20% to 25%. The sample consisted of PBMCs or a T cell subset sorted from them (not recorded which). These receptor sequences come from a man younger than 35 who had mild COVID-19 (a few samples of this study predate the infection). Cell type and time point are not known.

The rearrangement links TRBV7-9 to TRBJ2-1; no firm D call. The CDR3 runs 12 residues. V was pared by 4 bases and J by 6 bases, with 7 bases between. In germline, CDR1 is SEHNR, CDR2 FQNEAQ (reference sequence). The CDR3 region is CASSWAVNEQFF. The CDR3 DNA is TGTGCCAGCAGCTGGGCAGTCAATGAGCAGTTCTTC.

A few counts support this clonotype. V and J are TRBV28 and TRBJ2-3; 7 bases match TRBD1. The CDR3 runs to 14 residues. Germline CDR1 is MDHEN and CDR2 is SYDVKM. Losses at the gene ends were 5 bases for V and 4 bases for J; bases not matched to a gene: 6. The chain's CDR3 is CASSPGQLPDTQYF. For the CDR3, the DNA is TGTGCCAGCAGTCCGGGACAGTTACCAGATACGCAGTATTTT.

This clonotype appeared a few times. The chain uses TRBV6-1 and TRBJ1-1; TRBD1 agrees at 7 bases. After removal of 11 bases from V and 3 bases from J, the junction contained 3 bases not matched to a gene. This CDR3 is built from 11 residues. Germline-derived CDR1 and CDR2 are MNHNS and SASEGT. This CDR3 reads CAGQGDTEAFF. In nucleotides, the CDR3 is TGTGCCGGCCAGGGGGACACTGAAGCTTTCTTT.

This clonotype came up a few times. The chain carries TRBV18 and TRBJ2-3; no reliable D call. Deletions cut 1 base from V and 0 bases from J, with 5 bases between. The CDR3 extends over 14 amino acids. Germline CDR1 KGHSH, CDR2 LQKENI. This CDR3 is CASSPQVSTDTQYF. The DNA for the CDR3 is TGTGCCAGCTCACCACAGGTCAGCACAGATACGCAGTATTTT.

In its sample, this clonotype was seen a few times. V and J are TRBV5-5 and TRBJ2-1; 8 bases are shared with TRBD2. Germline CDR1 and CDR2: SGHKS and YYEKEE (reference sequence). V lost 1 base to trimming and J lost 4 bases; unmatched junction nucleotides: 4. The CDR3 is 15 amino acids. CDR3 bases: TGTGCCAGCAGCTTGACCGCGGGGGGTTACAATGAGCAGTTCTTC. Translated: CASSLTAGGYNEQFF.

This clonotype appeared once. The rearrangement links TRBV2 to TRBJ2-1; 7 nucleotides match TRBD2. This CDR3 has 15 amino acids. From germline, CDR1 is SNHLY and CDR2 FYNNEI. The V segment lost 2 bases and the J segment 3 bases; nucleotides outside the gene matches: 4. CDR3 sequence (DNA): TGTGCCAGCAGTGAAAGCGGGGATGGCTACAATGAGCAGTTCTTC. Amino acids: CASSESGDGYNEQFF.

This clonotype was seen only a few times. The chain has TRBV2 and TRBJ2-3, with 10 bases fitting TRBD2. Trimming at V came to 4 bases and at J to 6 bases, leaving 7 bases not matched to a gene. CDR1 and CDR2 (germline): SNHLY, FYNNEI. CDR3 length: 15 amino acids. CDR3 in DNA: TGTGCCAGCAGTGTGGGCAGCGGGGGGGCCGATACGCAGTATTTT. Translation: CASSVGSGGADTQYF. Complete variable domain (other parts from reference TRBV2 and TRBJ2-3): EPEVTQTPSHQVTQMGQEVILRCVPISNHLYFYWYRQILGQKVEFLVSFYNNEISEKSEIFDDQFSVERPDGSNFTLKIRSTKLEDSAMYFCASSVGSGGADTQYFGPGTRLTVL.